The entry below describes one T cell receptor (beta chain). The antigen is unknown. The CDR3 is made up of 13 amino acids. In germline, CDR1 is LGHDT, CDR2 YNNKEL (reference sequence). The V end lost 3 bases, the J end lost 2 bases, and 8 bases lay between the germline ends. Time point denoted: pre-sensitization, week 0. Treatment denoted: therapeutic diphenylcyclopropenone sensitization with weekly scalp DPC. Sample donors consisted of patients with alopecia, aged 18 to 70 years, who were suitable for DPC. The sample is drawn from a study of human T cells and chemical hapten exposure. Across the whole study: TCR yields per sample varied, mainly owing to small pooled library volume differences.

TCRdb re-called the RACE reads with MiXCR, one entry per CDR3 protein. The data contain approximately 260,000 distinct CDR3 sequences, about 9% of them singletons. The study, taken as a whole, reports: PT1 expanded TCR numbers rose with patch test score.

This sample comprised whole blood, obtained in connection with sensitization to the hapten diphenylcyclopropenone (DPC). The source of this sequence is a woman in her forties with alopecia areata. Some clones in this sample may be carry-over from other donors' samples. The rearrangement uses TRBV3-1 and TRBJ2-7; no reliable D call. CDR3 in amino acids: CASSHSITYEQYF. The CDR3, as DNA: TGTGCCAGCAGCCACAGTATCACCTACGAGCAGTACTTC.